The table lists the clone carrying this T cell receptor beta chain with a few counts. This record belongs to a study of identical twins. This CDR3 is 15 amino acids long. The germline V gene has CDR1 SGDLS and CDR2 YYNGEE. Between the trimmed V and J ends, which lost 0 bases and 3 bases, there was a span of 11 bases. TCRdb independently ran MiXCR on the 5' RACE reads; one entry per CDR3 protein. The table lists about 200,000 distinct CDR3 sequences, over 5% of them singletons, with roughly 15% in the top ten. A further study also used this sample, focusing on T cells expressing NK-cell markers. That source notes: Among four donors, these clonotypes also ranked first in the CD3+CD56-NKG2C+ fraction.

What was sequenced was CD8+ T cells sorted from blood. The TCR was taken from a young woman in good health. V and J are TRBV9 and TRBJ2-3; either TRBD1 or TRBD2 may supply D (5 bases each). The CDR3 DNA sequence: TGTGCCAGCAGCGTAGAAGGGACGGATACAGATACGCAGTATTTT. This encodes CASSVEGTDTDTQYF.